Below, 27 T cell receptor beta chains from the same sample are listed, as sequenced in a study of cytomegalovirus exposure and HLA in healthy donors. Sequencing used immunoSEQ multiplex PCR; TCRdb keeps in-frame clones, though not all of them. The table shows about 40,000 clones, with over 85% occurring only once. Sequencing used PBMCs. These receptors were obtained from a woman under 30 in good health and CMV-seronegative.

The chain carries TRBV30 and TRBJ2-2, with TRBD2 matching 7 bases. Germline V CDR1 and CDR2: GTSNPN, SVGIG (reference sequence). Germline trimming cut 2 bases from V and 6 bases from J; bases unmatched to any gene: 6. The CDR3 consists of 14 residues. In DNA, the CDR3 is TGTGCCTGGAGTCGGTCAGGGAGGGCCGGGGAGCTGTTTTTT. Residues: CAWSRSGRAGELFF.

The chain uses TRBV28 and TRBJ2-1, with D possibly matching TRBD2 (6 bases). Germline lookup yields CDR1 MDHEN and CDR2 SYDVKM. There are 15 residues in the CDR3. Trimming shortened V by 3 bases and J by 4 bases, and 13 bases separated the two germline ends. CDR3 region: CASSFWSEGYNEQFF. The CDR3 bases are TGTGCCAGCAGTTTTTGGTCGGAGGGGTACAATGAGCAGTTCTTC.

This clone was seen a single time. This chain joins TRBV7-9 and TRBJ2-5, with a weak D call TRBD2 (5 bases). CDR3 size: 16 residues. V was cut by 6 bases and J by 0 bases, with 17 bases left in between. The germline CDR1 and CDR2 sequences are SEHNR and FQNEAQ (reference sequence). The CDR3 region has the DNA TGTGCCAGCAGTCCATCCCCGGGATCGTACCAAGAGACCCAGTACTTC. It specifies CASSPSPGSYQETQYF.

The CDR3 sequence is CASSYSNRGGANVLTF. CDR3 bases: TGTGCCAGCAGTTACTCGAATAGAGGCGGGGCCAACGTCCTGACTTTC. The chain combines TRBV6-5 with TRBJ2-6; D uncertain. V shed 0 bases and J shed 4 bases, with 10 bases lying between them. Germline-derived CDR1 and CDR2 are MNHEY and SVGAGI. This CDR3 is 16 amino acids long.

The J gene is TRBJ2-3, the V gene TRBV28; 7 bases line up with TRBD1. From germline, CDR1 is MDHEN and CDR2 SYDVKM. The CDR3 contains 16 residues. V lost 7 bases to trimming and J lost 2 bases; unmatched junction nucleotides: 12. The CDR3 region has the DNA TGTGCCAGCACCCCTGGGTACAGGGGCTTCACAGATACGCAGTATTTT. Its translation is CASTPGYRGFTDTQYF.

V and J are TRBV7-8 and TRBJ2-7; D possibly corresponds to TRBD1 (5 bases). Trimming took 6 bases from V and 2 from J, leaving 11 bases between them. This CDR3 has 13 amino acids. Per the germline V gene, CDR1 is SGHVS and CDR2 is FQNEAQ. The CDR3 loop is CASRGAGTYEQYF. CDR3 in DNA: TGTGCCAGCAGAGGGGCAGGGACCTACGAGCAGTACTTC.

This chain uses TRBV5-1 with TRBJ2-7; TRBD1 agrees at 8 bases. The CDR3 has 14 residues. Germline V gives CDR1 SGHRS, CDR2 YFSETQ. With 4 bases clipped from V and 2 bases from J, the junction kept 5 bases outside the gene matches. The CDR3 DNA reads TGCGCCAGCAGCCGGACAGGGACCCCCTACGAGCAGTACTTC. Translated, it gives CASSRTGTPYEQYF.

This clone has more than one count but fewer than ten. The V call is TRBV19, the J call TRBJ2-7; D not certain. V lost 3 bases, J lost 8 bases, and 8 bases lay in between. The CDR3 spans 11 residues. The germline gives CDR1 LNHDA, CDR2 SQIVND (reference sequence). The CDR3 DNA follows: TGTGCCAGTAGTATTATCCTTAAGCAGTACTTC. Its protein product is CASSIILKQYF.

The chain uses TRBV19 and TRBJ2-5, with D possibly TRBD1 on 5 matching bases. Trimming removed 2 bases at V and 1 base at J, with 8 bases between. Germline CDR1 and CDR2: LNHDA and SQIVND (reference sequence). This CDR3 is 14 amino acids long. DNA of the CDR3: TGTGCCAGTAGTATACCCGACAGCCAAGAGACCCAGTACTTC. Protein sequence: CASSIPDSQETQYF.

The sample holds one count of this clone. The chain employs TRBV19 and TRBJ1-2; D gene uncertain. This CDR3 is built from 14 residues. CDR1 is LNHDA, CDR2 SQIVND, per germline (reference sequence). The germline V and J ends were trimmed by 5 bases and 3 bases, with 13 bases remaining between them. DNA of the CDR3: TGTGCCAGTAGTCTTTCTTCAGGCGACTATGGCTACACCTTC. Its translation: CASSLSSGDYGYTF. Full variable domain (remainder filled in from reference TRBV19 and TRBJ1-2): DGGITQSPKYLFRKEGQNVTLSCEQNLNHDAMYWYRQDPGQGLRLIYYSQIVNDFQKGDIAEGYSVSREKKESFPLTVTSAQKNPTAFYLCASSLSSGDYGYTFGSGTRLTVV.

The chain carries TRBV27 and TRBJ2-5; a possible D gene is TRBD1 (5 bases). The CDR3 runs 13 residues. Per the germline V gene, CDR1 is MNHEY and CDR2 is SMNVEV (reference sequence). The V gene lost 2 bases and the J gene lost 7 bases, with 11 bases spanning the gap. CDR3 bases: TGTGCCAGCAGTTTAGACAGTTTTGGGACCCAGTACTTC. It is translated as CASSLDSFGTQYF.

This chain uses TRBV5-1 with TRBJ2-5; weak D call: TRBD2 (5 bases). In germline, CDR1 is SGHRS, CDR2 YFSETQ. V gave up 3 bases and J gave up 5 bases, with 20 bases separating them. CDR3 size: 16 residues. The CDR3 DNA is TGCGCCAGCAGCTCCGGAACTTTGAGGACGGGGGAGACCCAGTACTTC. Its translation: CASSSGTLRTGETQYF.

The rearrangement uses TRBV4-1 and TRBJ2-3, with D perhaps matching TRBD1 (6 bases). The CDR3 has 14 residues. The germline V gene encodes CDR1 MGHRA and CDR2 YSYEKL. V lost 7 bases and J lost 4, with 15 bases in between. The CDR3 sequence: CASKDSTGPDTQYF. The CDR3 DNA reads TGCGCCAGCAAGGACAGTACGGGCCCAGATACGCAGTATTTT.

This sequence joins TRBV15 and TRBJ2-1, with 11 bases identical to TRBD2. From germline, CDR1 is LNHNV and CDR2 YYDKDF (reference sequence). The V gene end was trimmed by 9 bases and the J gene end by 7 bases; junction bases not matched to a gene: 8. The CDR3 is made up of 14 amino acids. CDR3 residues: CATKNRLAGNEQFF. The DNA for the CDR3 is TGTGCCACTAAAAATCGACTAGCGGGGAATGAGCAGTTCTTC.

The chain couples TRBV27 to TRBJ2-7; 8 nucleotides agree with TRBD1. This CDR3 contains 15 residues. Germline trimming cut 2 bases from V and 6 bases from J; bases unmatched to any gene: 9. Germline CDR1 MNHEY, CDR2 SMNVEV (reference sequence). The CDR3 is CASSLMLAGGSEQYF. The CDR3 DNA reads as TGTGCCAGCAGTTTAATGTTGGCAGGGGGCTCCGAGCAGTACTTC.

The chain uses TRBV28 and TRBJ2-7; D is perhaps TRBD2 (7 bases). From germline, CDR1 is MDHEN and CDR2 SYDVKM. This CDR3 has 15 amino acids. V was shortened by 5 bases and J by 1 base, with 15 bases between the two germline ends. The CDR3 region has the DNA TGTGCCAGCAGTCCACGGGGGGCTGTATCCTACGAGCAGTACTTC. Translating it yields CASSPRGAVSYEQYF.

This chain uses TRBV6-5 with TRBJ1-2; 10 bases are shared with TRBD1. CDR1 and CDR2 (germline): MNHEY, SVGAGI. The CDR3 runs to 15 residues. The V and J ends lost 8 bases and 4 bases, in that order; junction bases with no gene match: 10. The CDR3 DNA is TGTGCCAGCTCCGCCCTGACAGGGGGCGCCTATGGCTACACCTTC. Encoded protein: CASSALTGGAYGYTF.

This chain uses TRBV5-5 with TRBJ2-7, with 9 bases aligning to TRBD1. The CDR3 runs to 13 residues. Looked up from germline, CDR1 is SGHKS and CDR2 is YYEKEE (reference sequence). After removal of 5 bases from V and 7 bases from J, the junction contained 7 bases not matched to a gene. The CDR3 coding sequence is TGTGCCAGCAGTTGGGACAGGGATATGGAGCAGTACTTC. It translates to CASSWDRDMEQYF.

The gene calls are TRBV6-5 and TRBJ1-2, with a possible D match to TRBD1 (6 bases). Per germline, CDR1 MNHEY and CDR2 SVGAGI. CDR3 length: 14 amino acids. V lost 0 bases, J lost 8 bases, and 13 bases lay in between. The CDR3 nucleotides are TGTGCCAGCAGTTACTCCGGGGGGCTGGGGGGCTACACCTTC. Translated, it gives CASSYSGGLGGYTF.

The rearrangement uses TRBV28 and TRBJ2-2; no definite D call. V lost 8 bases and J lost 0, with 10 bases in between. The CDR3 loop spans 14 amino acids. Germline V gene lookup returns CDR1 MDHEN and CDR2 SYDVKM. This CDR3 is CASSRSPNTGELFF. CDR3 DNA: TGTGCCAGCTCACGGTCTCCGAACACCGGGGAGCTGTTTTTT.

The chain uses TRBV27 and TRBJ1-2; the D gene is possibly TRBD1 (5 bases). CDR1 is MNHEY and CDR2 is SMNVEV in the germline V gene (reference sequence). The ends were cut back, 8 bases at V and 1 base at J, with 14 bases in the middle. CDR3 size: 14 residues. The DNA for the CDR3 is TGTGCCAGCGGTGTCGGGGGGAATAACTATGGCTACACCTTC. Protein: CASGVGGNNYGYTF.

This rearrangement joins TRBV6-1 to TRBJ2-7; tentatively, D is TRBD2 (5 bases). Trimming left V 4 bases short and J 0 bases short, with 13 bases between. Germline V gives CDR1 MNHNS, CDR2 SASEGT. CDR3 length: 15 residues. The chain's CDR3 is CASSVLAKSSYEQYF. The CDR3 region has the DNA TGTGCCAGCAGTGTGTTAGCGAAAAGCTCCTACGAGCAGTACTTC.

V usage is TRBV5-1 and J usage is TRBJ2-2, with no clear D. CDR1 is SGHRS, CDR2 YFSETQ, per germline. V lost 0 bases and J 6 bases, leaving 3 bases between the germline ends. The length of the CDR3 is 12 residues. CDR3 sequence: CASSLAAGELFF. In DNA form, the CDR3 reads TGCGCCAGCAGCTTGGCGGCCGGGGAGCTGTTTTTT.

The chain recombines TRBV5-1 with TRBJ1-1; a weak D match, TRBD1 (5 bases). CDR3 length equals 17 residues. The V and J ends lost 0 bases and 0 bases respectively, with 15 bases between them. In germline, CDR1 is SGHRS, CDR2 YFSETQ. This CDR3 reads CASSLGGREIMNTEAFF. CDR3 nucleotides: TGCGCCAGCAGCTTGGGGGGGAGGGAAATCATGAACACTGAAGCTTTCTTT.

CDR3 loop: CASSQTWATNEQFF. DNA of the CDR3: TGTGCCAGCAGCCAGACGTGGGCGACCAATGAGCAGTTCTTC. The chain uses TRBV7-8 and TRBJ2-1; D not certain. The CDR3 is 14 amino acids. The germline V gene encodes CDR1 SGHVS and CDR2 FQNEAQ. V shed 5 bases and J shed 6 bases, with 14 bases lying between them.

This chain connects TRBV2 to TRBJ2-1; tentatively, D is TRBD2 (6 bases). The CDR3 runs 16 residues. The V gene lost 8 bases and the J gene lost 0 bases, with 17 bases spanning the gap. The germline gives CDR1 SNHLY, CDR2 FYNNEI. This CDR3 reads CASGDPSASSYNEQFF. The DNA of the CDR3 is TGTGCCAGCGGCGACCCTAGCGCGAGCTCCTACAATGAGCAGTTCTTC.

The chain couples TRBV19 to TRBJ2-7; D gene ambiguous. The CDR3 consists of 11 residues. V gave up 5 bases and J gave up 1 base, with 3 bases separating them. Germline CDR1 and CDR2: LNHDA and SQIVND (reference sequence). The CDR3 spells CASSLSYEQYF. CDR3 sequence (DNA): TGTGCCAGTAGTTTATCCTACGAGCAGTACTTC.